The 12 T cell receptor beta chains listed next were all sequenced from one sample in a study of shared clonotypes between healthy human individuals. Clones were read by immunoSEQ multiplex PCR, and TCRdb kept only the in-frame ones, dropping some. The table includes 2 million to 2.5 million clones, 90% to 96% detected once. The sequenced sample was naive CD4+ T cells sorted from blood. This sample's subset: CD45RA+ positively selected. The receptors shown here come from a young man in good health.

Concerning this clone itself: Different DNA sequences within this sample yield the same CDR3. V is TRBV5-1 and J is TRBJ2-7; 7 bases agree with TRBD1. The germline CDR1 and CDR2 sequences are SGHRS and YFSETQ. With V trimmed by 4 bases and J by 4 bases, 2 bases remained unmatched. The CDR3 runs 12 residues. CDR3 in DNA: TGCGCCAGCAGCCCAGGGGGTTACGAGCAGTACTTC. Residues: CASSPGGYEQYF.

This chain uses TRBV10-3 with TRBJ2-3; 9 bases are shared with TRBD2. The germline V gene has CDR1 ENHRY and CDR2 SYGVKD. J was trimmed by 8 bases and V by 3 bases; bases with no gene match: 6. The CDR3 is 14 amino acids. CDR3 nucleotides: TGTGCCATCAGTGATATAGCGGGGGTGGGTACGCAGTATTTT. Its translation: CAISDIAGVGTQYF.

This clone has a single count. This chain links TRBV4-1 with TRBJ2-7, with 8 bases that match TRBD2. CDR1 and CDR2 (germline): MGHRA, YSYEKL. CDR3 length: 17 residues. The ends lost 5 bases at V and 2 bases at J; junction bases unmatched: 14. The CDR3 DNA sequence: TGCGCCAGCAGCAACCTCGGGTCGGGGGGGTATCCCTACGAGCAGTACTTC. It translates to CASSNLGSGGYPYEQYF.

The rearrangement uses TRBV10-3 and TRBJ2-5, with D possibly matching TRBD1 (5 bases). The DNA matches TRBJ2-7 better at its end, which makes the J call doubtful. This CDR3 is built from 14 residues. Germline V gives CDR1 ENHRY, CDR2 SYGVKD. The CDR3 loop reads CAISESTAIDEQYF. The CDR3, as DNA: TGTGCCATCAGTGAGTCGACAGCTATCGACGAGCAGTACTTC.

The V and J genes are TRBV27 and TRBJ2-1; TRBD2 agrees at 11 bases. The length of the CDR3 is 15 residues. V lost 7 bases, J lost 4 bases, and 6 bases stayed unmatched. CDR1 and CDR2 (germline): MNHEY, SMNVEV (reference sequence). The CDR3 is CASNSWTSGYNEQFF. The DNA of the CDR3 is TGTGCCAGCAACTCCTGGACTAGCGGGTACAATGAGCAGTTCTTC.

The chain has TRBV5-4 and TRBJ2-6; 9 positions match TRBD1. V dropped 4 bases and J dropped 10; count of bases not matched to a gene: 9. Germline CDR1 reads SGHNT; CDR2 reads YYREEE (reference sequence). The CDR3 has 15 amino acids. This chain's CDR3 is CASSTTGGGLNVLTF. In DNA, the CDR3 is TGTGCCAGCAGCACAACAGGGGGCGGGTTGAACGTCCTGACTTTC.

V usage is TRBV5-1 and J usage is TRBJ2-7; TRBD1 is a possible D gene (5 bases). There are 12 residues in the CDR3. V was trimmed by 4 bases and J by 3 bases, leaving 8 bases between them. Germline CDR1 and CDR2: SGHRS and YFSETQ. CDR3 protein: CASSGDSYEQYF. In DNA form, the CDR3 reads TGCGCCAGCAGCGGTGACAGCTACGAGCAGTACTTC.

CDR3 bases: TGTGCCAGTATCCCGACAGGGGAAGGCAATCAGCCCCAGCATTTT. Amino acids: CASIPTGEGNQPQHF. The chain is built from TRBV19 and TRBJ1-5, with 8 bases that match TRBD1. Germline V CDR1 and CDR2: LNHDA, SQIVND (reference sequence). The J segment lost 2 bases and the V segment lost 7 bases, leaving 7 bases of the junction unmatched. The CDR3 consists of 15 residues.

This chain joins TRBV5-1 and TRBJ2-2; 7 positions match TRBD1. Germline CDR1 SGHRS, CDR2 YFSETQ. The V segment lost 4 bases and the J segment 5 bases; nucleotides outside the gene matches: 5. CDR3 size: 14 residues. The CDR3 spells CASSARGSTGELFF. CDR3 nucleotide sequence: TGCGCCAGCAGCGCCAGGGGGAGTACCGGGGAGCTGTTTTTT. The full variable domain, rest sourced from reference TRBV5-1 and TRBJ2-2, is KAGVTQTPRYLIKTRGQQVTLSCSPISGHRSVSWYQQTPGQGLQFLFEYFSETQRNKGNFPGRFSGRQFSNSRSEMNVSTLELGDSALYLCASSARGSTGELFFGEGSRLTVL.

CDR3 DNA: TGTGCCAGCAGCCAGACAGGGGGGAGGGACGAGCAGTACTTC. Translating it yields CASSQTGGRDEQYF. The chain joins TRBV28 to TRBJ2-7; 9 bases are shared with TRBD1. The CDR3 is 14 amino acids. Germline V gives CDR1 MDHEN, CDR2 SYDVKM. V trimming: 6 bases; J trimming: 5 bases; junction bases outside the gene matches: 8.

The V gene is TRBV6-6, the J gene TRBJ2-1; 9 positions match TRBD1. J was trimmed by 8 bases and V by 9 bases; bases with no gene match: 14. The CDR3 extends over 15 amino acids. CDR1 and CDR2 (germline): MNHNY, SVGAGI (reference sequence). This CDR3 is CASKPPGQGSHEQFF. The CDR3 DNA reads as TGTGCCAGTAAACCTCCGGGACAGGGTTCCCATGAGCAGTTCTTC.

This rearrangement joins TRBV4-3 to TRBJ2-3; 11 nucleotides match TRBD2. Looked up from germline, CDR1 is LGHNA and CDR2 is YSLEER. The V and J ends lost 1 base and 2 bases, in that order; junction bases with no gene match: 5. This CDR3 has 17 residues. CDR3 sequence (DNA): TGCGCCAGCAGCCAAGCGACTAGCGGGGAGTACACAGATACGCAGTATTTT. Its translation is CASSQATSGEYTDTQYF.